A single sample is the source of the 22 T cell receptor beta chains below, sequenced in a study of shared T cell receptors in the human thymus. Assay used: immunoSEQ multiplex PCR; TCRdb lists only in-frame clones, some missing. The sample carries over 350,000 clones, approximately 95% recorded once. Material for sequencing was thymocytes. The receptor set was obtained from a human donor.

The chain couples TRBV5-1 to TRBJ2-7; 7 bases are a match to TRBD2. The CDR3 is 15 residues long. The germline gives CDR1 SGHRS, CDR2 YFSETQ. V shed 3 bases, J shed 7 bases, and the junction held 13 bases outside the gene matches. The CDR3 loop is CASSYLRSPGGEQYF. The CDR3, as DNA: TGCGCCAGCAGCTATCTGCGGAGCCCGGGAGGAGAGCAGTACTTC. Looking up the rest from reference TRBV5-1 and TRBJ2-7 gives the full variable domain: KAGVTQTPRYLIKTRGQQVTLSCSPISGHRSVSWYQQTPGQGLQFLFEYFSETQRNKGNFPGRFSGRQFSNSRSEMNVSTLELGDSALYLCASSYLRSPGGEQYFGPGTRLTVT.

The chain links TRBV5-1 to TRBJ2-1; 7 bases match TRBD2. This CDR3 comprises 16 residues. J gave up 5 bases and V 4 bases, and 12 bases lay outside the gene matches. Germline V gene sequence: CDR1 SGHRS, CDR2 YFSETQ. The CDR3 sequence is CASSRGGQRGHNEQFF. For the CDR3, the DNA is TGCGCCAGCAGCCGGGGAGGGCAGCGGGGCCACAATGAGCAGTTCTTC. Complete variable domain (other parts from reference TRBV5-1 and TRBJ2-1): KAGVTQTPRYLIKTRGQQVTLSCSPISGHRSVSWYQQTPGQGLQFLFEYFSETQRNKGNFPGRFSGRQFSNSRSEMNVSTLELGDSALYLCASSRGGQRGHNEQFFGPGTRLTVL.

The chain recombines TRBV28 with TRBJ1-1; tentative D call: TRBD1 (6 bases). V gave up 5 bases and J gave up 5 bases, with 12 bases separating them. The CDR3 has 13 amino acids. CDR1 MDHEN and CDR2 SYDVKM come from the germline V gene. The CDR3 nucleotides read TGTGCCAGCAGTCCAACAGGGAATACTGAAGCTTTCTTT. Its translation: CASSPTGNTEAFF. The full variable domain, completed using reference TRBV28 and TRBJ1-1, is DVKVTQSSRYLVKRTGEKVFLECVQDMDHENMFWYRQDPGLGLRLIYFSYDVKMKEKGDIPEGYSVSREKKERFSLILESASTNQTSMYLCASSPTGNTEAFFGQGTRLTVV.

V and J are TRBV6-1 and TRBJ1-5; TRBD1 aligns across 8 bases. The CDR3 has 15 amino acids. J gave up 7 bases and V 2 bases, and 7 bases lay outside the gene matches. Germline CDR1 MNHNS, CDR2 SASEGT. CDR3 sequence (DNA): TGTGCCAGCAGTGAATCAGGGGGCAGGGACCAGCCCCAGCATTTT. It yields the protein CASSESGGRDQPQHF.

The V and J genes are TRBV5-6 and TRBJ1-3, with 7 bases aligning to TRBD1. V lost 0 bases and J lost 0; bases outside the gene matches: 6. CDR1 is SGHDT and CDR2 is YYEEEE in the germline V gene. The CDR3 loop spans 17 amino acids. CDR3 residues: CASSLGQGRHSGNTIYF. The CDR3, as DNA: TGTGCCAGCAGCTTGGGACAGGGCCGACACTCTGGAAACACCATATATTTT.

The chain uses TRBV27 and TRBJ2-7; the D gene is possibly TRBD1 (6 bases). V lost 5 bases and J 0 bases, leaving 14 bases between the germline ends. The CDR3 has 15 amino acids. In germline, CDR1 is MNHEY, CDR2 SMNVEV (reference sequence). For the CDR3, the DNA is TGTGCCAGCAGTACCCCAGGGGCCCGCTCCTACGAGCAGTACTTC. This encodes CASSTPGARSYEQYF.

This chain connects TRBV2 to TRBJ2-5, with unresolved D. This CDR3 contains 14 residues. Per germline, CDR1 SNHLY and CDR2 FYNNEI. The V and J ends lost 3 bases and 4 bases respectively, with 12 bases between them. CDR3 DNA: TGTGCCAGCAGTGAGTCGAGCGAGGCAGAGACCCAGTACTTC. Translating it yields CASSESSEAETQYF.

This sequence joins TRBV27 and TRBJ2-2; a possible D gene is TRBD2 (6 bases). The germline CDR1 and CDR2 sequences are MNHEY and SMNVEV (reference sequence). Trimming took off 7 bases at V and 1 base at J, with 22 bases between the two ends. This CDR3 has 18 residues. The CDR3 here is CASTPSGGDLKNTGELFF. The CDR3 DNA follows: TGTGCCAGCACCCCCTCCGGAGGGGACCTTAAGAACACCGGGGAGCTGTTTTTT.

The chain couples TRBV7-9 to TRBJ2-2, with 10 positions matching TRBD1. This CDR3 region has 13 residues. In germline, CDR1 is SEHNR, CDR2 FQNEAQ (reference sequence). V lost 8 bases to trimming and J lost 5 bases; unmatched junction nucleotides: 2. The CDR3 sequence: CASSDRGTGELFF. The CDR3 nucleotides read TGTGCCAGCTCGGACAGGGGGACCGGGGAGCTGTTTTTT.

This clone appeared once. This rearrangement joins TRBV7-9 to TRBJ1-1; 9 bases are a match to TRBD1. This CDR3 contains 18 residues. V dropped 5 bases and J dropped 3; count of bases not matched to a gene: 16. In germline, CDR1 is SEHNR, CDR2 FQNEAQ (reference sequence). For the CDR3, the DNA is TGTGCCAGCAGCCCTTTACCGGGACAGGGATTTTCAGACACTGAAGCTTTCTTT. Residues: CASSPLPGQGFSDTEAFF.

The chain employs TRBV9 and TRBJ2-1, with 10 bases lining up with TRBD2. Germline assignment: CDR1 SGDLS and CDR2 YYNGEE. V lost 1 base and J lost 3; bases outside the gene matches: 7. This CDR3 contains 17 residues. In nucleotides, the CDR3 is TGTGCCAGCAGCGTACTTAGCGGGAGGCCCATCTACAATGAGCAGTTCTTC. Amino acids: CASSVLSGRPIYNEQFF.

The chain carries TRBV13 and TRBJ2-1; TRBD1 or TRBD2 may be the D gene (5 bases each). This CDR3 has 16 amino acids. V lost 1 base to trimming and J lost 10 bases, with 20 bases between them. Germline values: CDR1 PRHDT, CDR2 FYEKMQ (reference sequence). The CDR3 region is CASSLAGITGTIEQFF. The CDR3 DNA follows: TGTGCCAGCAGCTTAGCCGGGATCACAGGTACAATCGAGCAGTTCTTC.

CDR3 bases: TGTGCCACCGCACGGGACAGGAGTCTACATGAAAAACTGTTTTTT. Amino acid sequence: CATARDRSLHEKLFF. J is TRBJ1-4 and V is TRBV27, with 8 bases identical to TRBD1. The trim removed 10 bases at V and 6 bases at J, leaving 13 bases unmatched. The CDR3 loop spans 15 amino acids. From germline, CDR1 is MNHEY and CDR2 SMNVEV (reference sequence).

The chain joins TRBV27 to TRBJ2-7; 9 bases are shared with TRBD1. This CDR3 contains 14 residues. Germline CDR1 reads MNHEY; CDR2 reads SMNVEV (reference sequence). V lost 2 bases to trimming and J lost 3 bases; unmatched junction nucleotides: 2. Here the CDR3 reads CASSLRDRDYEQYF. The CDR3 DNA is TGTGCCAGCAGTTTAAGGGACAGGGACTACGAGCAGTACTTC.

V gene TRBV15 combines with J gene TRBJ2-1, with 13 bases that match TRBD2. V was clipped by 5 bases and J by 4 bases; unmatched bases: 14. The CDR3 sequence is 19 residues long. In germline, CDR1 is LNHNV, CDR2 YYDKDF (reference sequence). The CDR3 DNA follows: TGTGCCACCAGCGCCCGGACTAGCGGGAGATTTGGTTCTTACAATGAGCAGTTCTTC. Amino acids: CATSARTSGRFGSYNEQFF.

V and J are TRBV5-6 and TRBJ1-2; D may be TRBD1 (6 bases). Deletions cut 6 bases from V and 3 bases from J, with 12 bases between. There are 13 residues in the CDR3. Germline V gene lookup returns CDR1 SGHDT and CDR2 YYEEEE. CDR3 sequence (DNA): TGTGCCAGCAACCTGCAGGGGCACTATGGCTACACCTTC. Translating gives CASNLQGHYGYTF.

The rearrangement joins TRBV5-1 to TRBJ2-7; 9 bases agree with TRBD2. The CDR3 runs 13 residues. The trim removed 1 base at V and 7 bases at J, leaving 3 bases unmatched. CDR1 and CDR2 from the germline V gene are SGHRS and YFSETQ. CDR3 nucleotides: TGCGCCAGCAGCTTGACCAGCGGGGGGGAGCAGTACTTC. Translation: CASSLTSGGEQYF. Using reference TRBV5-1 and TRBJ2-7 for the parts outside the CDR3, the full variable domain is KAGVTQTPRYLIKTRGQQVTLSCSPISGHRSVSWYQQTPGQGLQFLFEYFSETQRNKGNFPGRFSGRQFSNSRSEMNVSTLELGDSALYLCASSLTSGGEQYFGPGTRLTVT.

In nucleotides, the CDR3 is TGTGCCAGCAGCTTGGTAGCTGAGGTCGACGGAAACACCATATATTTT. Translating gives CASSLVAEVDGNTIYF. The chain is built from TRBV5-6 and TRBJ1-3, with no clear D. Germline CDR1 reads SGHDT; CDR2 reads YYEEEE. The CDR3 spans 16 residues. Between the trimmed V and J ends, which lost 0 bases and 4 bases, there was a span of 14 bases.

V gene TRBV6-4 combines with J gene TRBJ1-5; 8 nucleotides line up with TRBD1. The length of the CDR3 is 13 residues. Germline V gives CDR1 MRHNA, CDR2 SNTAGT. The V gene end was trimmed by 3 bases and the J gene end by 6 bases; junction bases not matched to a gene: 1. DNA of the CDR3: TGTGCCAGCAGTGAGGACAGGGCTCAGCCCCAGCATTTT. This encodes CASSEDRAQPQHF.

The V gene is TRBV5-7, the J gene TRBJ2-5; TRBD1 matches at 7 bases. TRBV5-7 is sorted into the ORF group, with uncertain function. CDR3 length equals 15 residues. V dropped 6 bases and J dropped 1; count of bases not matched to a gene: 9. The CDR3 sequence is CASTQTGAPQETQYF. The CDR3 DNA reads as TGTGCCAGCACCCAAACAGGGGCACCCCAAGAGACCCAGTACTTC.

The genes are TRBV21-1 and TRBJ1-5; the table's TRBD1 call for D was not verified on the DNA. TRBV21-1 is designated a pseudogene. This CDR3 is built from 16 residues. The CDR3 reads CASSKVYRVRNQPQHF. Written as DNA, the CDR3 is TGTGCCAGCAGCAAAGTATACAGGGTGCGCAATCAGCCCCAGCATTTT.

The chain links TRBV6-5 to TRBJ1-2; 8 bases line up with TRBD1. With V trimmed by 6 bases and J by 2 bases, 8 bases remained unmatched. CDR1 MNHEY and CDR2 SVGAGI come from the germline V gene. CDR3 length: 15 residues. CDR3 loop: CASSPGTGGNYGYTF. Here the CDR3 DNA reads TGTGCCAGCAGCCCGGGAACAGGGGGGAACTATGGCTACACCTTC.